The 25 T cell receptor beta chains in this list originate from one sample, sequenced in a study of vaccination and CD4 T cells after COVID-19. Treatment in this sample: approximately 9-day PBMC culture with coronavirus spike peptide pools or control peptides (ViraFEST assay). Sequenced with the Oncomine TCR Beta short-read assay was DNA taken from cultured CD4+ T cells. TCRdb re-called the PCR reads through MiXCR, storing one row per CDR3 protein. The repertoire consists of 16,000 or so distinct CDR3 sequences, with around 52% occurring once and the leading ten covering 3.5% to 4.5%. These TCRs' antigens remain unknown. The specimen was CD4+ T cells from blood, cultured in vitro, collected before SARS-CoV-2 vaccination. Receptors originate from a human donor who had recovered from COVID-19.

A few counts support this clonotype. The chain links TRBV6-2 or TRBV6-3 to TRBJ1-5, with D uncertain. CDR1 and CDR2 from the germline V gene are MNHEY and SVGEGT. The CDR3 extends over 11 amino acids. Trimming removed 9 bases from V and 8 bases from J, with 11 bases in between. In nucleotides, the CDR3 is TGTGCCAGTTACCCTGGGGAGCCCCAGCATTTT. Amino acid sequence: CASYPGEPQHF.

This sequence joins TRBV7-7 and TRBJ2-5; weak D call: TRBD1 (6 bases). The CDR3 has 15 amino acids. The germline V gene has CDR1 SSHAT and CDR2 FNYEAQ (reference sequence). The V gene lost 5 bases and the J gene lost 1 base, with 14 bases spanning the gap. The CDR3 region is CASSVTGTSQETQYF. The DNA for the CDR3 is TGTGCCAGCAGCGTAACAGGGACATCCCAAGAGACCCAGTACTTC. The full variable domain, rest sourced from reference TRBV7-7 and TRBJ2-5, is GAGVSQSPRYKVTKRGQDVTLRCDPISSHATLYWYQQALGQGPEFLTYFNYEAQPDKSGLPSDRFSAERPEGSISTLTIQRTEQRDSAMYRCASSVTGTSQETQYFGPGTRLLVL.

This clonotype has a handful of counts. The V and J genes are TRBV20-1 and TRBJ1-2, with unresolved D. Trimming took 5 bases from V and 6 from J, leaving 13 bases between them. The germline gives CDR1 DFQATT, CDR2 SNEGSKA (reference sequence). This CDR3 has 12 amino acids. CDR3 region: CSAHKVTDGYTF. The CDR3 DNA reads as TGCAGTGCTCATAAAGTGACGGATGGCTACACCTTC.

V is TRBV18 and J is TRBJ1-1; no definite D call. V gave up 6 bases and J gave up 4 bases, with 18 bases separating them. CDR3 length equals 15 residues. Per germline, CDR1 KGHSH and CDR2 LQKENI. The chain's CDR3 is CASSFEPGSGTEAFF. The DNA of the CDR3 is TGTGCCAGCTCCTTTGAGCCGGGGTCGGGCACTGAAGCTTTCTTT. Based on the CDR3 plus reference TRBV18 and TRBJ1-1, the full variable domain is NAGVMQNPRHLVRRRGQEARLRCSPMKGHSHVYWYRQLPEEGLKFMVYLQKENIIDESGMPKERFSAEFPKEGPSILRIQQVVRGDSAAYFCASSFEPGSGTEAFFGQGTRLTVV.

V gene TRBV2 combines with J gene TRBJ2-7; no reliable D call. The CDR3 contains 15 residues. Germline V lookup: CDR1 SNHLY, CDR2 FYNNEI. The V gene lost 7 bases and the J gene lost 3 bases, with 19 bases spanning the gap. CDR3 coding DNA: TGTGCCAGCACCGGAGTAGGGTCCCCTCGCTACGAGCAGTACTTC. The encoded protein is CASTGVGSPRYEQYF.

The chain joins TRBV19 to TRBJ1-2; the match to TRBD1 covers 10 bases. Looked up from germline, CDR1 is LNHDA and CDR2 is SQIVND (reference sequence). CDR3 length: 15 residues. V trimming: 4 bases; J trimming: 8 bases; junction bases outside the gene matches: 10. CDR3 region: CASSTRDRGSGGYTF. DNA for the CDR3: TGTGCCAGTAGTACCCGGGACAGGGGATCGGGCGGCTACACCTTC.

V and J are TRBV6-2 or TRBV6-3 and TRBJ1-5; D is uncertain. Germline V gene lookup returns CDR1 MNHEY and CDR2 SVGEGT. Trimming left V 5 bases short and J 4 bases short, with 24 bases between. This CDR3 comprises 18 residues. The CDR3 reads CASSPSTNPNSHNQPQHF. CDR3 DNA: TGTGCCAGCAGTCCCTCTACGAACCCAAACAGCCATAATCAGCCCCAGCATTTT.

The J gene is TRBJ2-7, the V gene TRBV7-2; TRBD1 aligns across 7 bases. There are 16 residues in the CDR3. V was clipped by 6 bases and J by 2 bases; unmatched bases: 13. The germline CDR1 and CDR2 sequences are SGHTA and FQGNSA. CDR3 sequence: CASSLTTGAQTYEQYF. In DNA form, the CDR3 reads TGTGCCAGCAGTCTTACTACAGGGGCGCAAACCTACGAGCAGTACTTC.

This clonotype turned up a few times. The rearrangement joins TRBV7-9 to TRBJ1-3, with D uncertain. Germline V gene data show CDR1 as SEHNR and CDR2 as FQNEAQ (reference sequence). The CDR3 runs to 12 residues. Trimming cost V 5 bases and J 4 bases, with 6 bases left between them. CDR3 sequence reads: CASSRHGNTIYF. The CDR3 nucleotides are TGTGCCAGCAGCAGACACGGAAACACCATATATTTT.

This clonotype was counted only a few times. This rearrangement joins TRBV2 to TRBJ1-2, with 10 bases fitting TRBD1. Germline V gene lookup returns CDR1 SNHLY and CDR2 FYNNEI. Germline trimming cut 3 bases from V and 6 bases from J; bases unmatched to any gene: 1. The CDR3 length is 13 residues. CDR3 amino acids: CASSEDRGNGYTF. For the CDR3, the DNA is TGTGCCAGCAGTGAGGACAGGGGGAATGGCTACACCTTC. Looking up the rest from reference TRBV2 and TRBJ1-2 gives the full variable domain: EPEVTQTPSHQVTQMGQEVILRCVPISNHLYFYWYRQILGQKVEFLVSFYNNEISEKSEIFDDQFSVERPDGSNFTLKIRSTKLEDSAMYFCASSEDRGNGYTFGSGTRLTVV.

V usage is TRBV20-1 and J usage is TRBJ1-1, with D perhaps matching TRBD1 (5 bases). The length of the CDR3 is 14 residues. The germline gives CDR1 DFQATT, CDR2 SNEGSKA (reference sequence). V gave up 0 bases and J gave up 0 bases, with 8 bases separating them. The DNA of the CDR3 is TGCAGTGCTAGAGATCGCAGGGTGAACACTGAAGCTTTCTTT. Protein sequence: CSARDRRVNTEAFF.

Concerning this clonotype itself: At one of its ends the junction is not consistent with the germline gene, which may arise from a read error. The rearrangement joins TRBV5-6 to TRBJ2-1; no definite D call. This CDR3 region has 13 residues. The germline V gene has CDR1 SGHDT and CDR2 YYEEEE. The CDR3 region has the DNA TGTGCCAGCGGCTTGGCCGGTGTGTATGAGCAGTTCTTC. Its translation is CASGLAGVYEQFF.

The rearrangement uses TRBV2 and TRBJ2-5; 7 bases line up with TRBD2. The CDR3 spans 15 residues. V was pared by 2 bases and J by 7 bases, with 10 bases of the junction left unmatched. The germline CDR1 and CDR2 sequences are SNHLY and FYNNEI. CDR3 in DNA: TGTGCCAGCAGTGAACTAGCGGCCCCCAAGGGGACCCAGTACTTC. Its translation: CASSELAAPKGTQYF.

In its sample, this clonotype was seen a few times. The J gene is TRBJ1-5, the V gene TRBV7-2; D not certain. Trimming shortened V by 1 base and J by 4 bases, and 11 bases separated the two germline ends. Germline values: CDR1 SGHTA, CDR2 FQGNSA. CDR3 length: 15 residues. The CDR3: CASSLVSASNQPQHF. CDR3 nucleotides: TGTGCCAGCAGCTTAGTTTCGGCAAGTAATCAGCCCCAGCATTTT.

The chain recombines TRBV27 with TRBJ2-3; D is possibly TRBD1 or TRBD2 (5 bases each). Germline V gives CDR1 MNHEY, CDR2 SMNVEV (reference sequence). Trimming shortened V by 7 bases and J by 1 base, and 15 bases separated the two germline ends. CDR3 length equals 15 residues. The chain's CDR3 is CASNTLVGGTDTQYF. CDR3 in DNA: TGTGCCAGCAACACTCTTGTGGGGGGCACAGATACGCAGTATTTT.

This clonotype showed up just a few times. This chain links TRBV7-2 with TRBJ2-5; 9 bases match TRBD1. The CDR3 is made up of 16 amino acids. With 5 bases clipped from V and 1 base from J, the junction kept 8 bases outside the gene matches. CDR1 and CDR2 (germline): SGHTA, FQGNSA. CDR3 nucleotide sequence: TGTGCCAGCAGCCGCCAGAGGGGACAGGGCCAAGAGACCCAGTACTTC. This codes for CASSRQRGQGQETQYF.

CDR3 sequence (DNA): TGCAGTGCTAGCGTAGGACTTGCGGGAGCGAGAGATACGCAGTATTTT. It encodes CSASVGLAGARDTQYF. The chain carries TRBV20-1 and TRBJ2-3; 7 nucleotides align to TRBD2. CDR3 length: 16 residues. Germline V gene sequence: CDR1 DFQATT, CDR2 SNEGSKA (reference sequence). The V gene end was trimmed by 3 bases and the J gene end by 5 bases; junction bases not matched to a gene: 14.

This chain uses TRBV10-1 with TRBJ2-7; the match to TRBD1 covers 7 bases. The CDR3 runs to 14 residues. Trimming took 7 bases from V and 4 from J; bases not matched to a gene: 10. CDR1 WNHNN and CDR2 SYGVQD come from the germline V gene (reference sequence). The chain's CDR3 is CASTFGTVIYEQYF. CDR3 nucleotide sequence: TGCGCCAGCACTTTCGGGACAGTGATTTACGAGCAGTACTTC.

DNA of the CDR3: TGTGCCAGCAGTTTGAGGACTAGCGGGCCGGGGAGGAAAGAGACCCAGTACTTC. Translation: CASSLRTSGPGRKETQYF. J is TRBJ2-5 and V is TRBV27, with TRBD2 matching 11 bases. The length of the CDR3 is 18 residues. V trimming: 3 bases; J trimming: 3 bases; junction bases outside the gene matches: 12. Germline V CDR1 and CDR2: MNHEY, SMNVEV (reference sequence).

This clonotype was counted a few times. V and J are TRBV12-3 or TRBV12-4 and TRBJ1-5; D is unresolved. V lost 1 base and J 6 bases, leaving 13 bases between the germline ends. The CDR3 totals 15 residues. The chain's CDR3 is CASSLEGKGAQPQHF. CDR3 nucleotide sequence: TGTGCCAGCAGTTTAGAGGGAAAGGGCGCTCAGCCCCAGCATTTT.

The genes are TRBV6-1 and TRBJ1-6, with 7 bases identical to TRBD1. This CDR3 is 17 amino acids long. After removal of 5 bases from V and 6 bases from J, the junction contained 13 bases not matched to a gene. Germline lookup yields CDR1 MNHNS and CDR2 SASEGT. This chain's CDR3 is CASSPSDRQGINSPLHF. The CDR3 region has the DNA TGTGCCAGCAGTCCCTCGGATAGACAGGGAATTAATTCACCCCTCCACTTT.

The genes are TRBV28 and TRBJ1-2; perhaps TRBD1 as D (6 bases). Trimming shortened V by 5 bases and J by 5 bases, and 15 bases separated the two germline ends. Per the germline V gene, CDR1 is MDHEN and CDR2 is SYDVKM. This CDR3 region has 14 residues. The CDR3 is CASSRRDMAYGYTF. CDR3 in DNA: TGTGCCAGCAGTCGACGGGACATGGCATATGGCTACACCTTC.

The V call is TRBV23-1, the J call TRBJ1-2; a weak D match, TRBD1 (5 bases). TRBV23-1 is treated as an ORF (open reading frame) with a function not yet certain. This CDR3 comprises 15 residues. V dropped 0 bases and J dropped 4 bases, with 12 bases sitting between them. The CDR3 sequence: CASSQSGHLPYGYTF. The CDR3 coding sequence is TGCGCCAGCAGTCAATCGGGGCATCTTCCCTATGGCTACACCTTC.

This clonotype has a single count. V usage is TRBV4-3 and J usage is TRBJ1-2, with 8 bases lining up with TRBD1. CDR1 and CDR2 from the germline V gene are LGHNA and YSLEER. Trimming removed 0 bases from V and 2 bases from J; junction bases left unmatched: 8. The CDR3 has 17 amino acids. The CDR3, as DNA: TGCGCCAGCAGCCAAGATCTAGGACAGGGTGTAAACTATGGCTACACCTTC. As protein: CASSQDLGQGVNYGYTF.

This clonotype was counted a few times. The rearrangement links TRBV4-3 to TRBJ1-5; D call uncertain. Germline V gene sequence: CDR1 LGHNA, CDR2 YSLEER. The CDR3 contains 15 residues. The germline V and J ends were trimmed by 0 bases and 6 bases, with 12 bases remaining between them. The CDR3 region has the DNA TGCGCCAGCAGCCAAGATCTAGAGCTGGCTCAGCCCCAGCATTTT. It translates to CASSQDLELAQPQHF.